This T cell receptor beta chain was recovered during a study of Ad26.COV2.S vaccination and SARS-CoV-2 variants. CDR3 length equals 15 residues. Trimming took 4 bases from V and 6 from J, leaving 16 bases between them. Germline CDR1 is MNHEY and CDR2 is SVGEGT. Only in-frame clones appear in the TCRdb table, and some are missing; sequencing was by immunoSEQ multiplex PCR. The table has under 150,000 clones, 86% seen once. The source material was peripheral blood, sampled after recovery from COVID-19. The source is a human donor who had recovered from COVID-19. The V gene is TRBV6-2 or TRBV6-3, the J gene TRBJ1-5; no clear D. CDR3 DNA sequence: TGTGCCAGCAGTTTTCCGGACTCCATGGGTCAGCCCCAGCATTTT. Translating it yields CASSFPDSMGQPQHF.